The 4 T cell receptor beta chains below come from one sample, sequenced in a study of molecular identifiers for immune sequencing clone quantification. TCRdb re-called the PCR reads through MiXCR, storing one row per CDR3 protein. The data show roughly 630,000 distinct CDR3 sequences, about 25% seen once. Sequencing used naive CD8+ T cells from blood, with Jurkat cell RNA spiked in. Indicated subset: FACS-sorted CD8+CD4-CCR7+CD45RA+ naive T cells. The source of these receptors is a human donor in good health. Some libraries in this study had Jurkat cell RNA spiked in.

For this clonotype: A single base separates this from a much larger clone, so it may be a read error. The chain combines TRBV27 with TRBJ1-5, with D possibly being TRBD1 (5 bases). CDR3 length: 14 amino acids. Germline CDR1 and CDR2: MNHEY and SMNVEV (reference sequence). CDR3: CASSFRAENRPQHF. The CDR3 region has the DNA TGTGCCAGCAGTTTCAGGGCTGAGAATCGGCCCCAGCATTTT.

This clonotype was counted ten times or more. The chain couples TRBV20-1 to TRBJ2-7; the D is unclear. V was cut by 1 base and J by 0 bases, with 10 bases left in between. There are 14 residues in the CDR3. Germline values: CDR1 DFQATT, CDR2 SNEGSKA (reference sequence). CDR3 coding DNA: TGCAGTGCTAGAGGGATTGACCACTCCTACGAGCAGTACTTC. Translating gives CSARGIDHSYEQYF.

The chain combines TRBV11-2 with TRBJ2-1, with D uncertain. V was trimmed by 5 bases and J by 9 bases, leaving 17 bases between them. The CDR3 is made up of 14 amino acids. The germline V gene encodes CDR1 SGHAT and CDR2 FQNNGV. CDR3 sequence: CASSQEGSQLEQFF. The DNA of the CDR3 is TGTGCCAGCAGCCAAGAAGGGTCGCAGCTTGAGCAGTTCTTC.

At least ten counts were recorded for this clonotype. DNA of the CDR3: TGTGCCAGCAGTCCTACTCCGGGTTTCTACATTCAGTACTTC. This encodes CASSPTPGFYIQYF. This sequence joins TRBV6-2 or TRBV6-3 and TRBJ2-4; unclear D gene. This CDR3 comprises 14 residues. V lost 5 bases and J lost 8, with 16 bases in between. Looked up from germline, CDR1 is MNHEY and CDR2 is SVGEGT.